A selection of T cell receptor beta chains follows, all from one sample in a study of blood T cell repertoires in COVID-19. Assay used: immunoSEQ multiplex PCR; TCRdb lists only in-frame clones, some missing. In the table there are over 200,000 clones, approximately 86% of which are singletons. Sequencing was done on a sample of peripheral blood. The source is a woman in her 30s who had recovered from COVID-19. CDR3s include the opening cysteine and the closing phenylalanine or tryptophan. The order of the fields is clone size, D gene, J gene, V gene, CDR3 protein, CDR3 DNA. D genes are given only for firm matches. Part of the rows lack a size; the others show once, few, many or a class for expanded clones.

.	.	TRBJ2-1	TRBV24-1	CATSDSTNEQFF	TGTGCCACCAGTGATAGTACTAATGAGCAGTTCTTC
few	.	TRBJ2-7	TRBV27	CASSLLTGSYEQYF	TGTGCCAGCAGTTTATTGACAGGTTCTTACGAGCAGTACTTC
.	.	TRBJ1-5	TRBV11-2	CASSLGSMQPQHF	TGTGCCAGCAGCTTAGGCAGTATGCAGCCCCAGCATTTT
.	.	TRBJ2-2	TRBV11-1	CASSLAFGGELFF	TGTGCCAGCAGCTTAGCTTTCGGCGGGGAGCTGTTTTTT
.	.	TRBJ1-2	TRBV5-5	CASGQGGWNYGYTF	TGTGCCAGCGGGCAAGGGGGATGGAACTATGGCTACACCTTC
.	.	TRBJ1-1	TRBV7-8	CASSSSGRQGNTEAFF	TGTGCCAGCAGCTCTAGCGGTCGGCAGGGTAACACTGAAGCTTTCTTT
.	.	TRBJ2-1	TRBV27	CASSFLPTEGNEQFF	TGTGCCAGCAGTTTTCTTCCAACTGAGGGAAATGAGCAGTTCTTC
.	.	TRBJ2-7	TRBV12-3/TRBV12-4	CASSTGYGPEQYF	TGTGCCAGCAGTACAGGATACGGACCCGAGCAGTACTTC
.	TRBD1	TRBJ2-3	TRBV13	CASSSWTGGRSDTQYF	TGTGCCAGCAGCTCCTGGACAGGGGGCAGGTCAGATACGCAGTATTTT
once	.	TRBJ1-6	TRBV19	CASSWQGNNSPLHF	TGTGCCAGTAGTTGGCAGGGAAACAATTCACCCCTCCACTTT
.	TRBD1	TRBJ1-1	TRBV11-1	CASSNSNRGPTEAFF	TGTGCCAGCAGCAACTCCAACAGGGGGCCCACTGAAGCTTTCTTT
few	.	TRBJ1-1	TRBV5-4	CASSSGQNTEAFF	TGTGCCAGCAGCTCCGGACAGAACACTGAAGCTTTCTTT
.	.	TRBJ2-6	TRBV9	CASLGPGGSGANVLTF	TGTGCCAGCCTTGGACCGGGCGGGTCCGGGGCCAACGTCCTGACTTTC
.	.	TRBJ1-4	TRBV29-1	CSVEVALGNEKLFF	TGCAGCGTTGAAGTCGCTCTCGGGAATGAAAAACTGTTTTTT
few	.	TRBJ2-1	TRBV1	CTSSQDIKRGLNEQFF	TGCACCAGCAGCCAAGATATAAAGCGGGGTCTCAATGAGCAGTTCTTC
.	.	TRBJ2-6	TRBV5-4	CASSLSSSGANVLTF	TGTGCCAGCAGCTTGTCCAGCTCTGGGGCCAACGTCCTGACTTTC
.	TRBD2	TRBJ2-3	TRBV10-3	CAIKSSGGRDTQYF	TGTGCCATCAAGAGTAGCGGGGGGCGGGATACGCAGTATTTT
.	.	TRBJ2-3	TRBV5-1	CASSLSSDTQYF	TGCGCCAGCAGCTTGTCGTCAGATACGCAGTATTTT
few	.	TRBJ1-1	TRBV5-6	CASSWAPNTEAFF	TGTGCCAGCAGCTGGGCCCCTAACACTGAAGCTTTCTTT
.	.	TRBJ2-5	TRBV5-1	CASSLQETQYF	TGCGCCAGCAGTCTCCAAGAGACCCAGTACTTC
.	.	TRBJ2-5	TRBV13	CASSLSLAETQYF	TGTGCCAGCAGCCTCAGCCTAGCTGAGACCCAGTACTTC
.	.	TRBJ1-4	TRBV7-2	CASSSGLPRANEKLFF	TGTGCCAGCAGCTCCGGTCTACCCAGGGCTAATGAAAAACTGTTTTTT
.	.	TRBJ2-3	TRBV10-3	CAITPTLSPTDTQYF	TGTGCCATCACCCCGACACTCTCGCCCACAGATACGCAGTATTTT
.	.	TRBJ1-2	TRBV7-2	CASSLGGQRNNYGYTF	TGTGCCAGCAGCTTAGGCGGCCAACGAAATAACTATGGCTACACCTTC
.	.	TRBJ2-7	TRBV18	CASSPSGTPTYEQYF	TGTGCCAGCTCACCATCCGGGACACCGACCTACGAGCAGTACTTC
.	.	TRBJ2-5	TRBV12-1	CASSLPRLGEGTETQYF	TGTGCCAGCAGCCTTCCGCGATTGGGGGAGGGCACGGAGACCCAGTACTTC
.	TRBD1	TRBJ1-2	TRBV6-5	CASTRKGQGAYGYTF	TGTGCCAGCACCAGAAAGGGACAGGGGGCCTATGGCTACACCTTC
.	.	TRBJ2-3	TRBV15	CATSRDVGAPQDTQYF	TGTGCCACCAGCAGAGATGTGGGAGCCCCCCAAGATACGCAGTATTTT
.	TRBD2	TRBJ2-7	TRBV7-9	CASSFGTSGDEQYF	TGTGCCAGCAGCTTCGGGACTAGCGGGGACGAGCAGTACTTC
.	TRBD1	TRBJ2-7	TRBV6-2/TRBV6-3	CASSYGFRDSYEQYF	TGTGCCAGCAGTTACGGGTTCCGGGACAGCTACGAGCAGTACTTC
.	TRBD1	TRBJ2-7	TRBV4-2	CASSQGWQGAHEQYF	TGTGCCAGCAGCCAAGGGTGGCAGGGGGCCCACGAGCAGTACTTC